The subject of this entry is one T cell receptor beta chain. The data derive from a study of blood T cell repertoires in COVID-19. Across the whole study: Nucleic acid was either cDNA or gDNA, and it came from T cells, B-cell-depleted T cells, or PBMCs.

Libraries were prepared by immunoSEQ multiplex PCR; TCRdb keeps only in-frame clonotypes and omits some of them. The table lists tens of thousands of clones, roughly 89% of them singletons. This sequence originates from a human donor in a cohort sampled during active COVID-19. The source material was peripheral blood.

CDR3 nucleotides: TGTGCCAGCAGCCAAGATCGGGGGGTAAGGGAAGAGACCCAGTACTTC. Translation gives CASSQDRGVREETQYF. The V gene is TRBV14, the J gene TRBJ2-5; 7 nucleotides agree with TRBD2. The CDR3 is made up of 16 amino acids. Germline-derived CDR1 and CDR2 are SGHDN and FVKESK. Losses at the gene ends were 0 bases for V and 3 bases for J; bases not matched to a gene: 7.